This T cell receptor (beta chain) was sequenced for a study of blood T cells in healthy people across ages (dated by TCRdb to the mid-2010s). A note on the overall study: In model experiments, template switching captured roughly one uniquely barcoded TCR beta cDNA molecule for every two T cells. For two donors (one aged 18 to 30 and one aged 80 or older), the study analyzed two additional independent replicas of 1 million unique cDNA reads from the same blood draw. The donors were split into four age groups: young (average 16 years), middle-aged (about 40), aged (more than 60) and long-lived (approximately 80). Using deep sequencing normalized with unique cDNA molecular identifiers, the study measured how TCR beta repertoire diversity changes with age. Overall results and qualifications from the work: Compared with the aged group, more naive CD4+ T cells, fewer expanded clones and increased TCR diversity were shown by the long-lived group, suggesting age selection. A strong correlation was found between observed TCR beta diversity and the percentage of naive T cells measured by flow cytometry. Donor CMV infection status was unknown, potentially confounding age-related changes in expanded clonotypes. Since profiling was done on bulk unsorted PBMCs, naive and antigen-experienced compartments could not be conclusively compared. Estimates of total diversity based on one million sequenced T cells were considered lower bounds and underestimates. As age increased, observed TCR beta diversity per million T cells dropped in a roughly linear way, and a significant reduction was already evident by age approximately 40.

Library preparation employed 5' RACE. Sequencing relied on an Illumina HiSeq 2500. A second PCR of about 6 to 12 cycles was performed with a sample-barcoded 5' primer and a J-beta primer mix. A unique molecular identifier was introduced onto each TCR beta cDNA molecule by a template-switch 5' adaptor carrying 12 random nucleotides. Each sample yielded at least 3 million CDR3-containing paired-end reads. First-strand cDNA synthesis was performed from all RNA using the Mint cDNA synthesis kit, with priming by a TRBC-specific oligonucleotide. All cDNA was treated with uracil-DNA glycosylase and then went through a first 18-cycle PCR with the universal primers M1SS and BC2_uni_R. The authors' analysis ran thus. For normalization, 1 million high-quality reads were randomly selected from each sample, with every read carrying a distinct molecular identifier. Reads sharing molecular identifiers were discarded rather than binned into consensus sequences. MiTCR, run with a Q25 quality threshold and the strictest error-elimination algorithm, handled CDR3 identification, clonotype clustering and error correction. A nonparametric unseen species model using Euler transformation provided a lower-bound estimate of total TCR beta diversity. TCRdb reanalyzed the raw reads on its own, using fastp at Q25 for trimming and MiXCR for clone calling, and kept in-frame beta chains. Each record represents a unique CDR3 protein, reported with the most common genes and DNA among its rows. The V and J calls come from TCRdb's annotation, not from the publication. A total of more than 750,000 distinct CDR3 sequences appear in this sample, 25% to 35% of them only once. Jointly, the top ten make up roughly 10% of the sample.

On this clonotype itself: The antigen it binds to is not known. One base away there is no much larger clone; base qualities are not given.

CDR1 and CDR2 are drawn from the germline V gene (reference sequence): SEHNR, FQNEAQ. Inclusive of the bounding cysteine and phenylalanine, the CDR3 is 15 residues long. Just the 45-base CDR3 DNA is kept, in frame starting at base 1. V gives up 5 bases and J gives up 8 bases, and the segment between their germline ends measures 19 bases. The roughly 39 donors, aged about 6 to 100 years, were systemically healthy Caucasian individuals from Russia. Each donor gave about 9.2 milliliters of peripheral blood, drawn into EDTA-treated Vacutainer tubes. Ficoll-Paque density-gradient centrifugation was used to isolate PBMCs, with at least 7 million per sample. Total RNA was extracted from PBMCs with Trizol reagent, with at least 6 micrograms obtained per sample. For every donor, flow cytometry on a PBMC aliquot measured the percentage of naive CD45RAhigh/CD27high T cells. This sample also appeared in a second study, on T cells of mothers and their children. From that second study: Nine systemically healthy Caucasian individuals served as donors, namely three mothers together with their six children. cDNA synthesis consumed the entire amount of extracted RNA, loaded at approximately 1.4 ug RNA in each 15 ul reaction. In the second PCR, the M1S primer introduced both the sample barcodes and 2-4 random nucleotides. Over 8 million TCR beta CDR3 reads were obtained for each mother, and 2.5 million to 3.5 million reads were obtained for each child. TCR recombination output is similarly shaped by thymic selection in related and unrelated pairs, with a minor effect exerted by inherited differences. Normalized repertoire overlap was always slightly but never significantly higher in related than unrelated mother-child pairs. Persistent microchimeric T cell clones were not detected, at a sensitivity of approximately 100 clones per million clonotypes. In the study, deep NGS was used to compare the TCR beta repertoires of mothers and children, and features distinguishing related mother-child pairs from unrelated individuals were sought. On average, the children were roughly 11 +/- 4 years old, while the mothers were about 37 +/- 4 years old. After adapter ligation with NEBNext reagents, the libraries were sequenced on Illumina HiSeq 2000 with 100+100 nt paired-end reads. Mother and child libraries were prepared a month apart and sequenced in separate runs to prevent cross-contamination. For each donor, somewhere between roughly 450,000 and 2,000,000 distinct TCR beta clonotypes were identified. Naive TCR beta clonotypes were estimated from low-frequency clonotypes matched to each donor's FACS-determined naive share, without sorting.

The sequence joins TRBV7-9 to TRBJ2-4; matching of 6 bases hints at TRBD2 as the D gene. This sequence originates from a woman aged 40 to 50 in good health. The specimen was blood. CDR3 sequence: CASSASRGKLDIQYF. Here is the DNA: TGTGCCAGCAGCGCGTCCCGGGGGAAGTTGGACATTCAGTACTTC.